Detailed here is one TCR beta chain. What it binds is unknown. The sample is drawn from a study of T cell responses to AZD1222 COVID-19 vaccine. Study results and limitations: Females outnumbered males among donors, who were mostly white British; clonal diversity was possibly underestimated. Repertoire sampling happened only post peak T cell response.

Data came from immunoSEQ multiplex PCR; TCRdb stores just in-frame clones and leaves some out. The data show 150,000 or so clones, around 89% seen once. This TCR came from an adult in good health. This sample comprised peripheral blood, obtained on day 0 of AZD1222 vaccination.

The CDR3 sequence is CAANAGITGELFF. CDR3 nucleotide sequence: TGTGCCGCAAACGCGGGGATCACCGGGGAGCTGTTTTTT. The rearrangement joins TRBV6-5 to TRBJ2-2, with a possible D match to TRBD2 (6 bases). The CDR3 length is 13 residues. The germline gives CDR1 MNHEY, CDR2 SVGAGI. Trimming left V 11 bases short and J 4 bases short, with 14 bases between.